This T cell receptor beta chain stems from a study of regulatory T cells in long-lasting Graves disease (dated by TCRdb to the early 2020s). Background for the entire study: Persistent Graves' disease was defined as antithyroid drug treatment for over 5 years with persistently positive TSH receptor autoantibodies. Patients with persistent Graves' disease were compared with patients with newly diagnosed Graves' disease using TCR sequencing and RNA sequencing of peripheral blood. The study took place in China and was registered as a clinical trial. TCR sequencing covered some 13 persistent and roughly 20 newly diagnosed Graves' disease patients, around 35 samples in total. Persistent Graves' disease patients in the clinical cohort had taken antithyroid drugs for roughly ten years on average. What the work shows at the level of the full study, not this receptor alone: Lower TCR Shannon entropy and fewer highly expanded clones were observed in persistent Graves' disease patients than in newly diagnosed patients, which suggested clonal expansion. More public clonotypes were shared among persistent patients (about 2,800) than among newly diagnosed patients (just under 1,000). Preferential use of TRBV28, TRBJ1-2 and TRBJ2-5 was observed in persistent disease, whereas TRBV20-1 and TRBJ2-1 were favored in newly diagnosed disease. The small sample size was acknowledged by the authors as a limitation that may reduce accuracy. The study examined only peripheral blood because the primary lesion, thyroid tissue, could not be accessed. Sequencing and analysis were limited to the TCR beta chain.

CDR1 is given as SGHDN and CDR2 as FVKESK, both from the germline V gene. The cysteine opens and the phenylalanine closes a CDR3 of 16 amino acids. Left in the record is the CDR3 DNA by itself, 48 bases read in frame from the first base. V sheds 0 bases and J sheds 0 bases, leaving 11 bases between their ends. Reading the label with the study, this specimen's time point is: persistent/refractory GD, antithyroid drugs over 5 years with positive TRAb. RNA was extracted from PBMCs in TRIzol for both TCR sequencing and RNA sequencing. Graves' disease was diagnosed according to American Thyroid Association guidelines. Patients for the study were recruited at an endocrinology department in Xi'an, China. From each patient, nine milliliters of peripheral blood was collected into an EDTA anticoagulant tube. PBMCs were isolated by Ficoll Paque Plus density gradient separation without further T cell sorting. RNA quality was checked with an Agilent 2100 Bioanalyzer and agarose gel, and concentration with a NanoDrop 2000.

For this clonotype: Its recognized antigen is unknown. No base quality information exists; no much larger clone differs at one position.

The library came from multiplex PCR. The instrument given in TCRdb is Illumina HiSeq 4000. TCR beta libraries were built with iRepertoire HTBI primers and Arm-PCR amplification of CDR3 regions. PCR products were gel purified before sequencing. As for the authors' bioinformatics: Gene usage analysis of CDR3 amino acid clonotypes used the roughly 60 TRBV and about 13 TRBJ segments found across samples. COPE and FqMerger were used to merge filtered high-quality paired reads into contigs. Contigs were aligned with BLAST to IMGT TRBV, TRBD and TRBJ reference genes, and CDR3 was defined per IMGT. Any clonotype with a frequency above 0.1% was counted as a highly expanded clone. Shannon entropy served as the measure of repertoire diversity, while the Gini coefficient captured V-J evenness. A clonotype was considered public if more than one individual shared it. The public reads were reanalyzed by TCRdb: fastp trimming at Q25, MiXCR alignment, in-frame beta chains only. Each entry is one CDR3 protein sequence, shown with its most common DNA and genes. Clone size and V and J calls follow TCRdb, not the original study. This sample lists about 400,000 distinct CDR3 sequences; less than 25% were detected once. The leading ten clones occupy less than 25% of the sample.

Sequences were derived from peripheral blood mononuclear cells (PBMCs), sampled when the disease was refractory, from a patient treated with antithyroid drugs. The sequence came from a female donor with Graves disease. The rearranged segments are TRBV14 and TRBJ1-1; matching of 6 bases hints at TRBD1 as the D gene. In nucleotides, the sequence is TGTGCCAGCAGCCAAGATATAGGGGGATTGAACACTGAAGCTTTCTTT. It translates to CASSQDIGGLNTEAFF.